The 26 T cell receptor beta chains below were found in one sample sequenced in a study of cytomegalovirus exposure and HLA in healthy donors. It was with 60 Vbeta and 13 Jbeta primers that the PCR ran. Profiled with immunoSEQ multiplex PCR; TCRdb holds only in-frame clones, not every one. The repertoire holds fewer than 150,000 clones, with about 80% as singletons. Input material: PBMCs. These receptors all stem from a man in his forties in good health and CMV-seronegative.

The J gene is TRBJ1-2, the V gene TRBV18, with D uncertain. The CDR3 consists of 14 residues. Germline V gives CDR1 KGHSH, CDR2 LQKENI. V shed 3 bases and J shed 0 bases, with 8 bases lying between them. DNA of the CDR3: TGTGCCAGCTCACCGGGGAGGTCTAACTATGGCTACACCTTC. This encodes CASSPGRSNYGYTF.

V and J are TRBV29-1 and TRBJ2-7; D is perhaps TRBD2 (7 bases). Trimming took 6 bases from V and 7 from J, leaving 16 bases between them. The CDR3 spans 12 residues. The germline V gene encodes CDR1 SQVTM and CDR2 ANQGSEA. The CDR3 loop is CSVDTGGWEQYF. CDR3 nucleotides: TGCAGCGTAGATACGGGGGGCTGGGAGCAGTACTTC.

This sequence joins TRBV5-5 and TRBJ2-7; no reliable D call. The germline V gene encodes CDR1 SGHKS and CDR2 YYEKEE (reference sequence). The V end was cut by 4 bases, the J end by 0 bases, with 14 bases between. The CDR3 runs to 15 residues. Written as DNA, the CDR3 is TGTGCCAGCAGCCCCGGTCCTGGTTTCTCCTACGAGCAGTACTTC. Translating it yields CASSPGPGFSYEQYF. The full variable domain, in which reference TRBV5-5 and TRBJ2-7 provide the parts outside the CDR3, is DAGVTQSPTHLIKTRGQQVTLRCSPISGHKSVSWYQQVLGQGPQFIFQYYEKEERGRGNFPDRFSARQFPNYSSELNVNALLLGDSALYLCASSPGPGFSYEQYFGPGTRLTVT.

The J gene is TRBJ1-2, the V gene TRBV28; 9 nucleotides align to TRBD1. CDR3 length: 14 residues. V trimming: 4 bases; J trimming: 8 bases; junction bases outside the gene matches: 8. Germline lookup yields CDR1 MDHEN and CDR2 SYDVKM. The CDR3 reads CASSSPGQGGGYTF. CDR3 nucleotides: TGTGCCAGCAGTTCTCCGGGACAGGGAGGCGGCTACACCTTC.

The chain joins TRBV29-1 to TRBJ2-3, with 10 bases that match TRBD1. V was pared by 3 bases and J by 4 bases, with 4 bases of the junction left unmatched. The length of the CDR3 is 14 residues. Germline CDR1 reads SQVTM; CDR2 reads ANQGSEA. In DNA, the CDR3 is TGCAGCGTTGATGACAGGGGGCTCGCAGATACGCAGTATTTT. Its protein product is CSVDDRGLADTQYF.

The chain employs TRBV5-6 and TRBJ2-5; D not resolved. Germline-derived CDR1 and CDR2 are SGHDT and YYEEEE. This CDR3 spans 14 amino acids. Trimming took off 3 bases at V and 4 bases at J, with 13 bases between the two ends. The CDR3 protein is CASSSGLGRETQYF. The CDR3 DNA reads as TGTGCCAGCAGCTCGGGTCTAGGTCGAGAGACCCAGTACTTC.

The chain links TRBV5-1 to TRBJ2-1, with 7 positions matching TRBD2. Germline V lookup: CDR1 SGHRS, CDR2 YFSETQ. This CDR3 is built from 15 residues. V lost 0 bases and J lost 4; bases outside the gene matches: 4. CDR3: CASSLGLAEYNEQFF. CDR3 coding DNA: TGCGCCAGCAGCTTGGGGCTAGCGGAGTACAATGAGCAGTTCTTC.

The count of this clone is one. The chain's CDR3 is CASSLQTSGRADEQYF. The CDR3 DNA sequence: TGCGCCAGCAGCCTCCAGACTAGCGGGAGGGCCGACGAGCAGTACTTC. V is TRBV5-1 and J is TRBJ2-7; 14 bases map to TRBD2. The germline V gene has CDR1 SGHRS and CDR2 YFSETQ. V lost 4 bases to trimming and J lost 5 bases; unmatched junction nucleotides: 8. CDR3 length: 16 residues.

Details on this clone: The germline gene is not matched at one end of the junction; a read error may be the cause. This chain connects TRBV6-1 to TRBJ1-1, with 7 bases aligning to TRBD1. Germline V gene sequence: CDR1 MNHNS, CDR2 SASEGT. The CDR3 has 12 amino acids. CDR3 DNA: TGTGCCAGCAGCGAAGTGAGGACAGGAGCTTTCTTT. This codes for CASSEVRTGAFF.

This clone was seen a handful of times. This chain links TRBV2 with TRBJ2-6; D is perhaps TRBD2 (5 bases). The CDR3 has 15 amino acids. CDR1 and CDR2 from the germline V gene are SNHLY and FYNNEI. V lost 8 bases, J lost 2 bases, and 13 bases lay in between. The CDR3: CASGGRYAGANVLTF. CDR3 nucleotide sequence: TGTGCCAGCGGAGGTCGGTACGCTGGGGCCAACGTCCTGACTTTC.

The chain uses TRBV6-6 and TRBJ1-5, with a tentative D call TRBD1 (6 bases). Per germline, CDR1 MNHNY and CDR2 SVGAGI (reference sequence). With 5 bases removed from V and 5 bases from J, the gap between germline ends came to 16 bases. The CDR3 contains 15 residues. The CDR3 spells CASSPQGFSYQPQHF. CDR3 nucleotide sequence: TGTGCCAGCAGTCCACAGGGATTTTCCTATCAGCCCCAGCATTTT.

The V call is TRBV29-1, the J call TRBJ2-5; D might be TRBD1 (5 bases). Trimming removed 4 bases at V and 0 bases at J, with 9 bases between. Germline values: CDR1 SQVTM, CDR2 ANQGSEA. The CDR3 loop spans 13 amino acids. The CDR3 DNA is TGCAGCGTTGTTCGACAGAACCAAGAGACCCAGTACTTC. It is translated as CSVVRQNQETQYF.

On this clone: This same CDR3 is encoded by further DNA sequences in the sample. The chain has TRBV4-1 and TRBJ1-1, with a tentative D call TRBD1 (5 bases). V dropped 1 base and J dropped 3 bases, with 12 bases sitting between them. Looked up from germline, CDR1 is MGHRA and CDR2 is YSYEKL. This CDR3 has 15 residues. The CDR3 sequence is CASSQVDRKYTEAFF. For the CDR3, the DNA is TGCGCCAGCAGCCAAGTAGACAGAAAGTACACTGAAGCTTTCTTT.

This clone showed up just once. The chain couples TRBV19 to TRBJ1-2; 10 bases are a match to TRBD1. Germline lookup yields CDR1 LNHDA and CDR2 SQIVND (reference sequence). CDR3 size: 18 residues. The trim removed 2 bases at V and 7 bases at J, leaving 16 bases unmatched. The CDR3 coding sequence is TGTGCCAGTAGTATACTACCCACTGACTCCGGGACAGGGGTTGGCTACACCTTC. Protein product: CASSILPTDSGTGVGYTF.

The rearrangement links TRBV27 to TRBJ2-3; the match to TRBD2 covers 10 bases. The CDR3 is 16 residues long. V gave up 2 bases and J gave up 1 base; unmatched junction bases: 3. Germline V gene sequence: CDR1 MNHEY, CDR2 SMNVEV (reference sequence). The CDR3 DNA follows: TGTGCCAGCAGTTTACTAGCGGGAGTTGGCACAGATACGCAGTATTTT. Its translation is CASSLLAGVGTDTQYF.

The CDR3 reads CASSTQGNAEGYTF. Written as DNA, the CDR3 is TGTGCCAGCAGCACACAGGGTAACGCGGAGGGCTACACCTTC. V gene TRBV6-1 combines with J gene TRBJ1-2; possibly TRBD1 for D (6 bases). In germline, CDR1 is MNHNS, CDR2 SASEGT. CDR3 length: 14 amino acids. The ends were cut back, 6 bases at V and 8 bases at J, with 19 bases in the middle.

The chain joins TRBV7-8 to TRBJ1-5; 7 nucleotides line up with TRBD1. This CDR3 has 17 residues. Germline assignment: CDR1 SGHVS and CDR2 FQNEAQ. Trimming removed 0 bases from V and 2 bases from J; junction bases left unmatched: 7. The CDR3 DNA reads as TGTGCCAGCAGCTTAGCTCTCAGGGGGAACGGCAATCAGCCCCAGCATTTT. This encodes CASSLALRGNGNQPQHF.

The chain combines TRBV28 with TRBJ1-2; 8 nucleotides agree with TRBD1. CDR1 and CDR2 (germline): MDHEN, SYDVKM. Trimming cost V 3 bases and J 7 bases; bases outside gene matches: 4. The CDR3 contains 13 residues. In nucleotides, the CDR3 is TGTGCCAGCAGTTTTAACAGGGGGTCTGGCTACACCTTC. Translated: CASSFNRGSGYTF.

The chain combines TRBV27 with TRBJ1-2, with D maybe TRBD1 (6 bases). This CDR3 spans 14 amino acids. The V gene's germline CDR1 is MNHEY and CDR2 SMNVEV (reference sequence). V was clipped by 0 bases and J by 6 bases, with 11 bases between them. CDR3 in DNA: TGTGCCAGCAGTTTATCCTCGGGACACGATGGCTACACCTTC. Translating gives CASSLSSGHDGYTF.

This clone was seen only a few times. This chain links TRBV6-1 with TRBJ1-1; the D is unclear. Trimming shortened V by 5 bases and J by 0 bases, and 10 bases separated the two germline ends. Looked up from germline, CDR1 is MNHNS and CDR2 is SASEGT. This CDR3 region has 14 residues. Here the CDR3 reads CASSQDLVNTEAFF. In DNA, the CDR3 is TGTGCCAGCAGTCAGGATCTTGTGAACACTGAAGCTTTCTTT.

This rearrangement joins TRBV30 to TRBJ2-7, with 11 bases lining up with TRBD2. This CDR3 spans 13 amino acids. Germline-derived CDR1 and CDR2 are GTSNPN and SVGIG (reference sequence). V was pared by 8 bases and J by 2 bases, with 5 bases of the junction left unmatched. The CDR3 reads CAASSGGTYEQYF. CDR3 coding DNA: TGTGCCGCATCTAGCGGGGGGACCTACGAGCAGTACTTC.

The chain recombines TRBV30 with TRBJ1-5; a possible D gene is TRBD1 (6 bases). Trimming removed 3 bases from V and 0 bases from J, with 18 bases in between. The length of the CDR3 is 17 residues. Germline assignment: CDR1 GTSNPN and CDR2 SVGIG (reference sequence). The CDR3 loop is CAWSPAGQFFSNQPQHF. CDR3 nucleotide sequence: TGTGCCTGGAGCCCCGCCGGACAGTTCTTTAGCAATCAGCCCCAGCATTTT.

The rearrangement links TRBV7-9 to TRBJ1-1; D not certain. The CDR3 is 14 amino acids. With 6 bases removed from V and 0 bases from J, the gap between germline ends came to 11 bases. CDR1 is SEHNR, CDR2 FQNEAQ, per germline (reference sequence). CDR3 nucleotides: TGTGCCAGCAGAACGGGAACAGTGAACACTGAAGCTTTCTTT. As protein: CASRTGTVNTEAFF.

This clone appeared a few times. This chain links TRBV29-1 with TRBJ2-1; possibly TRBD1 for D (5 bases). V gave up 0 bases and J gave up 15 bases, with 12 bases separating them. Germline CDR1 reads SQVTM; CDR2 reads ANQGSEA. The CDR3 is made up of 11 amino acids. CDR3 in DNA: TGCAGCGTTGAAGACATGGGGCTAAGGTTCTTC. Protein: CSVEDMGLRFF.

The chain uses TRBV11-3 and TRBJ1-6; no reliable D call. Germline V CDR1 and CDR2: SGHNT, YENEEA. This CDR3 comprises 11 residues. V lost 3 bases, J lost 10 bases, and 4 bases lay in between. In DNA form, the CDR3 reads TGTGCCAGCAGCTTCACATCACCCCTCCACTTT. Its protein product is CASSFTSPLHF.

The chain employs TRBV5-1 and TRBJ2-7, with TRBD2 identical over 8 bases. The CDR3 runs to 17 residues. Trimming cost V 0 bases and J 4 bases; bases outside gene matches: 12. CDR1 SGHRS and CDR2 YFSETQ come from the germline V gene. The CDR3 loop reads CASSLGASGGTKYEQYF. The CDR3 bases are TGCGCCAGCAGCTTGGGAGCCAGCGGGGGCACAAAATACGAGCAGTACTTC. The complete variable domain, with remaining parts taken from reference TRBV5-1 and TRBJ2-7, reads KAGVTQTPRYLIKTRGQQVTLSCSPISGHRSVSWYQQTPGQGLQFLFEYFSETQRNKGNFPGRFSGRQFSNSRSEMNVSTLELGDSALYLCASSLGASGGTKYEQYFGPGTRLTVT.